This T cell receptor (beta chain) was sequenced in a study of memory CD4+ T cells and cytomegalovirus serostatus (dated by TCRdb to about 2019). In terms of the full investigation: The cohort comprised 33 healthy Belgian adults, 9 CMV seropositive and 24 CMV seronegative. The study sequenced CD4+ memory TCRbeta repertoires of a Belgian cohort with known cytomegalovirus serostatus to replicate a published TCR-based CMV serostatus classifier.

CDR1 and CDR2 (GTSNPN, SVGIG) derive from the germline V gene (reference sequence). V drops 5 bases and J drops 6 bases, leaving 8 bases in between. From cysteine to phenylalanine, the CDR3 is 10 amino acids long. Only the CDR3 portion is preserved as DNA: 30 bases, with reading frame beginning at the first base. Single viable CD3+CD4+CD8-CD45RO+ cells were sorted as memory CD4+ T cells on a FACSAria II. CMV serostatus was determined with a Roche Elecsys assay detecting serum IgG against CMV pp150, pp28, p38 and p52. Once the samples were thawed, total CD4+ T cells were enriched through positive selection using CD4 magnetic microbeads. The samples came from a different study that was designed specifically to examine the CD4+ T cell memory repertoire. Peripheral blood mononuclear cells were isolated and cryopreserved according to standard operating procedures, and serum was stored at -80 degrees C. The staining relied on CD3-PerCP (BW264/56), CD4-APC (RPA-T4), CD45RO-PE (UCHT1) and CD8-Pacific Orange (3B5) antibodies, and Sytox blue was used to exclude non-viable cells.

On the study overall, not on this receptor specifically: Of around 160 previously reported CMV-associated TCRbeta sequences, 55 to 75 appeared in the CD4+ memory repertoires, each in one to five individuals. CMV serostatus prediction reached a median bootstrapped AUC of about 0.94 with the original framework and just over 0.9 with a US-trained random forest. The results were interpreted as suggesting that the CMV-associated TCR signature is mostly present in the CD4+ memory repertoire. On the Belgian cohort, the classifier built on the original framework reached a median bootstrapped AUC of around 0.96, with a 95% CI of 0.76-1.00. Only CD4+CD45RO+ memory cells were sequenced, in contrast to the original study, in which naive and memory CD4+ and CD8+ populations were covered.

Details on this clone: This receptor's antigen is unknown. Base qualities are missing; no much larger clone stands one base away.

Genomic DNA was extracted from sorted cells with the Quick-DNA Microprep Kit. Amplification of TCRbeta DNA was done with the immunoSEQ hsTCRbeta kit, following the protocol from the manufacturer. TCRbeta libraries were sequenced on an Illumina MiSeq instrument. The published analysis was carried out like this. Following removal of out-of-frame sequences, 2,204,828 distinct TCRbeta sequences were retained, with an average of roughly 67,000 per individual. Each individual was scored according to the count of over 150 previously reported CMV-associated TCRbeta sequences and the total productive distinct TCRbeta count. A beta-binomial model was reimplemented in Python, and random forests from scikit-learn, run with default parameters, were trained on data from the US cohort. On the Belgian cohort, classifier performance was reported as the median AUC, along with percentile confidence intervals, across 10,000 bootstrap iterations. Drawn from immuneACCESS, this table holds only the in-frame rearrangements with V and J called that TCRdb kept. Clones are partly lost; checked studies trace under half to an unresolved V gene and leave the rest unexplained. The DNA gave D and trimming, while V, J and clone size come from that table. Within this sample are tens of thousands of clones, with more than 65% of them counted one time only. The ten largest clones take up around 1.9% of the sample.

Source material: memory CD4+ T cells from blood. The sequence links TRBV30 to TRBJ2-7; the D gene is tentatively TRBD1 or TRBD2, each matching 5 bases. The clonotype was recovered from an adult in good health and CMV-seronegative. The CDR3 protein is CAWGTVEQYF. The DNA reads TGTGCCTGGGGGACCGTCGAGCAGTACTTC.